This TCR beta chain was documented in a study of regulatory T cells in long-lasting Graves disease. Specified time point: newly diagnosed GD, antithyroid drugs for less than 3 months. PBMC RNA was the source of the TCR library. The J segment lost 2 bases and the V segment lost 5 bases, leaving 7 bases of the junction unmatched. CDR3 length equals 16 residues. Germline V gives CDR1 MDHEN, CDR2 SYDVKM. This clonotype was found many times. Building of the TCR beta libraries involved iRepertoire HTBI primers and Arm-PCR of CDR3 regions. TCRdb reanalysed the multiplex PCR reads using MiXCR and keeps one entry per CDR3 protein. The table has around 470,000 distinct CDR3 sequences, 13% to 15% seen once; the top ten hold approximately 19%. Separately, the same data were catalogued under a study of T cells in Graves' hyperthyroidism and ophthalmopathy. From that paper: Diagnostic decisions used clinical symptoms, serum thyroxine and TRAb, thyroid ultrasound and orbital computed tomography. The primer set for the first-round RT-PCR of the TCR CDR3 was HTBI. A model of 13 V-J features distinguished ophthalmopathy from stable hyperthyroidism.

The sequence was collected from a woman aged 45-60 years with Graves disease. The chain is built from TRBV28 and TRBJ2-3, with 10 positions matching TRBD2. The sample here was peripheral blood mononuclear cells (PBMCs), taken at new diagnosis, from a patient treated with antithyroid drugs. The CDR3 DNA follows: TGTGCCAGCAGTCTCATAGCGGGAGGTGACACAGATACGCAGTATTTT. This translates into CASSLIAGGDTDTQYF. Supplemented by reference TRBV28 and TRBJ2-3, the full variable domain reads DVKVTQSSRYLVKRTGEKVFLECVQDMDHENMFWYRQDPGLGLRLIYFSYDVKMKEKGDIPEGYSVSREKKERFSLILESASTNQTSMYLCASSLIAGGDTDTQYFGPGTRLTVL.